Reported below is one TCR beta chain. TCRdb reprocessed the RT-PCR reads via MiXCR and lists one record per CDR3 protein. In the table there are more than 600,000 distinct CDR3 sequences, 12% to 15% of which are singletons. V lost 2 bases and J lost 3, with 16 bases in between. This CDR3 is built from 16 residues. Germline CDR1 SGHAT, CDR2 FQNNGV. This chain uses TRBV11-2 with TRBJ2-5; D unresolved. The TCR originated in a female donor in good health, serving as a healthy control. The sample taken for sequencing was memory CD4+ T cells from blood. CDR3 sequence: CASSLSRQALKETQYF. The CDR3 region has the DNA TGTGCCAGCAGCTTAAGTAGGCAGGCGCTTAAAGAGACCCAGTACTTC.